These 29 T cell receptor beta chains were all obtained from the same sample, sequenced in a study of blood T cells in healthy people across ages. Next came a second PCR, run for roughly 7 to 12 cycles, which used a sample-barcoded 5' primer along with a J-beta primer mix. TCRdb re-called the 5' RACE reads with MiXCR, one entry per CDR3 protein. The table includes more than 650,000 distinct CDR3 sequences, approximately 24% detected once. These data were also reused for a study on T cells of mothers and their children.

Sequencing input: blood. The receptors stem from a boy aged 5-17 years in good health.

This rearrangement joins TRBV29-1 to TRBJ2-3, with a tentative D call TRBD1 (5 bases). Trimming removed 3 bases at V and 2 bases at J, with 18 bases between. CDR3 length equals 16 residues. Per the germline V gene, CDR1 is SQVTM and CDR2 is ANQGSEA. CDR3 sequence: CSVEWEQVGFTDTQYF. The CDR3 bases are TGCAGCGTTGAGTGGGAACAGGTGGGGTTCACAGATACGCAGTATTTT.

Only a few counts were recorded for this clonotype. A much larger clone lies one base from this, so it may be a read error. This sequence joins TRBV7-8 and TRBJ1-5; possible D gene TRBD1, 6 bases. Looked up from germline, CDR1 is SGHVS and CDR2 is FQNEAQ. This CDR3 comprises 15 residues. CDR3 region: CAISLNRVDNQPQHF. DNA for the CDR3: TGTGCCATCAGCTTAAACAGGGTGGACAATCAGCCCCAGCATTTT.

This clonotype has just a few counts. An end of the junction does not agree with germline; a read error may underlie this. This chain links TRBV20-1 with TRBJ2-5, with 11 bases that match TRBD2. The assigned J gene may be wrong: the sequence end matches TRBJ2-1 better. Germline-derived CDR1 and CDR2 are DFQATT and SNEGSKA (reference sequence). This CDR3 spans 17 amino acids. The CDR3 sequence is CSLHRSGGASIYNEQFF. The CDR3 nucleotides are TGCAGTCTCCACCGTAGCGGGGGGGCCTCGATCTACAACGAGCAGTTCTTC.

This sequence joins TRBV2 and TRBJ2-5, with TRBD2 matching over 11 bases. With V trimmed by 6 bases and J by 5 bases, 5 bases remained unmatched. Germline CDR1 reads SNHLY; CDR2 reads FYNNEI. This CDR3 has 14 residues. CDR3 DNA: TGTGCCAGCAGGGGAGGGACTAGCGGCGAGACCCAGTACTTC. Translated: CASRGGTSGETQYF.

This clonotype was observed a handful of times. This CDR3 reads CASRRTGNYGYTF. The CDR3 DNA reads TGTGCCAGCAGGCGGACAGGGAACTATGGCTACACCTTC. This chain joins TRBV2 and TRBJ1-2; 8 bases fit TRBD1. Germline CDR1 is SNHLY and CDR2 is FYNNEI. The trim removed 6 bases at V and 2 bases at J, leaving 2 bases unmatched. This CDR3 has 13 amino acids. Based on the CDR3 plus reference TRBV2 and TRBJ1-2, the full variable domain is EPEVTQTPSHQVTQMGQEVILRCVPISNHLYFYWYRQILGQKVEFLVSFYNNEISEKSEIFDDQFSVERPDGSNFTLKIRSTKLEDSAMYFCASRRTGNYGYTFGSGTRLTVV.

This clonotype was picked up a small number of times. V gene TRBV7-9 combines with J gene TRBJ2-7, with D perhaps given as TRBD1 or TRBD2 (5 bases each). The length of the CDR3 is 14 residues. V was clipped by 4 bases and J by 2 bases, with 12 bases between them. Germline CDR1 reads SEHNR; CDR2 reads FQNEAQ (reference sequence). For the CDR3, the DNA is TGTGCCAGCAGCTCTAGGGACGGAGCCTACGAGCAGTACTTC. As protein: CASSSRDGAYEQYF.

This chain joins TRBV7-7 and TRBJ2-5; D uncertain. Judging by the DNA end, TRBJ2-7 fits better; the J call may be wrong. From germline, CDR1 is SSHAT and CDR2 FNYEAQ (reference sequence). There are 11 residues in the CDR3. The DNA of the CDR3 is TGTGCTAGCCCCTTATCCTACGAGCAGTACTTC. Amino acid sequence: CASPLSYEQYF.

This clonotype came up many times. The rearrangement joins TRBV28 to TRBJ2-5; possible D gene TRBD1, 7 bases. The CDR3 contains 16 residues. From germline, CDR1 is MDHEN and CDR2 SYDVKM. Trimming pared 0 bases from V and 4 bases from J, leaving 15 bases between. The CDR3 protein is CASSLWGTAGGETQYF. CDR3 nucleotide sequence: TGTGCCAGCAGTTTATGGGGGACAGCCGGGGGAGAGACCCAGTACTTC.

This clonotype was picked up a small number of times. The chain has TRBV3-1 and TRBJ2-7; D may correspond to TRBD1 or TRBD2 (6 bases each). Trimming stripped 4 bases from V and 6 bases from J, with 16 bases between. CDR1 is LGHDT, CDR2 YNNKEL, per germline (reference sequence). This CDR3 contains 14 residues. This CDR3 is CASSRDTLAREQYF. The CDR3, as DNA: TGTGCCAGCAGCCGGGACACTCTAGCGCGCGAGCAGTACTTC.

This clonotype was detected only a few times. The chain combines TRBV6-1 with TRBJ2-5, with D perhaps TRBD2 (6 bases). The CDR3 totals 15 residues. CDR1 MNHNS and CDR2 SASEGT come from the germline V gene. Trimming took off 1 base at V and 5 bases at J, with 14 bases between the two ends. The CDR3 region has the DNA TGTGCCAGCAGTGAAGTGGCGGGGTCTAAGGAGACCCAGTACTTC. It encodes CASSEVAGSKETQYF.

The chain has TRBV3-1 and TRBJ2-3; tentatively, D is TRBD2 (5 bases). CDR1 LGHDT and CDR2 YNNKEL come from the germline V gene (reference sequence). V gave up 3 bases and J gave up 2 bases, with 9 bases separating them. The CDR3 loop spans 14 amino acids. Here the CDR3 DNA reads TGTGCCAGCAGCCAGACGAGGGACACAGATACGCAGTATTTT. The encoded protein is CASSQTRDTDTQYF.

The chain employs TRBV7-3 and TRBJ2-7; the match to TRBD1 covers 9 bases. The CDR3 has 13 residues. The ends lost 5 bases at V and 5 bases at J; junction bases unmatched: 4. CDR1 and CDR2 (germline): SGHTA, FQGTGA. The CDR3, as DNA: TGTGCCAGCAGCCCGAGGACAGGGGACGAGCAGTACTTC. Its protein is CASSPRTGDEQYF.

This clonotype was seen a few times. The CDR3 is CSARDSLAGGERPYNEQFF. Here the CDR3 DNA reads TGCAGTGCTAGAGATTCGCTAGCGGGGGGGGAAAGGCCCTACAATGAGCAGTTCTTC. The chain carries TRBV20-1 and TRBJ2-1, with 12 bases fitting TRBD2. The CDR3 contains 19 residues. Germline V gene lookup returns CDR1 DFQATT and CDR2 SNEGSKA (reference sequence). The trim removed 0 bases at V and 2 bases at J, leaving 11 bases unmatched.

The chain combines TRBV7-8 with TRBJ1-2; D gene unclear. In germline, CDR1 is SGHVS, CDR2 FQNEAQ. Trimming pared 3 bases from V and 5 bases from J, leaving 13 bases between. The CDR3 extends over 14 amino acids. DNA of the CDR3: TGTGCCAGCAGCTTGGGGTTACCGTCTTATGGCTACACCTTC. This codes for CASSLGLPSYGYTF.

The V call is TRBV29-1, the J call TRBJ2-7; D is possibly TRBD2 (6 bases). The CDR3 runs to 13 residues. CDR1 is SQVTM, CDR2 ANQGSEA, per germline. V was cut by 7 bases and J by 2 bases, with 15 bases left in between. CDR3 loop: CSARRASTYEQYF. CDR3 bases: TGCAGCGCAAGGAGGGCATCGACCTACGAGCAGTACTTC.

This clonotype was observed a few times. The chain employs TRBV7-3 and TRBJ2-7; D gene uncertain. The germline gives CDR1 SGHTA, CDR2 FQGTGA. The CDR3 is 16 residues long. Trimming removed 3 bases at V and 4 bases at J, with 19 bases between. The CDR3 is CASSLFVSPAPYEQYF. For the CDR3, the DNA is TGTGCCAGCAGCTTGTTTGTCTCGCCCGCACCTTACGAGCAGTACTTC.

This clonotype was detected only a few times. The chain combines TRBV4-1 with TRBJ2-5; 8 bases match TRBD1. The better agreement between TRBJ2-7 and the DNA end casts doubt on the J call. The CDR3 covers 16 residues. Germline V gene data show CDR1 as MGHRA and CDR2 as YSYEKL. The CDR3, as DNA: TGCGCCAGCAGCCAAGGATCTGGACAGGGCGGCTACGAGCAGTACTTC. Protein: CASSQGSGQGGYEQYF.

This clonotype was seen a few times. This chain uses TRBV3-1 with TRBJ2-1, with 13 bases fitting TRBD2. The ends lost 6 bases at V and 8 bases at J; junction bases unmatched: 7. The CDR3 consists of 15 residues. Germline CDR1 LGHDT, CDR2 YNNKEL (reference sequence). DNA for the CDR3: TGTGCCAGCAGGACGACTAGCGGGGGGATCGATGAGCAGTTCTTC. Translating it yields CASRTTSGGIDEQFF.

The chain carries TRBV15 and TRBJ2-7; unclear D gene. V lost 0 bases to trimming and J lost 5 bases, with 8 bases between them. The CDR3 is 13 amino acids. Germline V lookup: CDR1 LNHNV, CDR2 YYDKDF (reference sequence). CDR3 coding DNA: TGTGCCACCAGCAGAGATTATATGAACGAGCAGTACTTC. Encoded protein: CATSRDYMNEQYF.

This clonotype was detected only a few times. V is TRBV20-1 and J is TRBJ2-5; TRBD2 agrees at 8 bases. This CDR3 has 15 amino acids. The germline V gene has CDR1 DFQATT and CDR2 SNEGSKA (reference sequence). The V segment lost 6 bases and the J segment 3 bases; nucleotides outside the gene matches: 12. The CDR3 region has the DNA TGCAGTGCCAGGAGACCCGGGACTAGAAAAGAGACCCAGTACTTC. Its protein is CSARRPGTRKETQYF.

This clonotype was counted a single time. This chain uses TRBV25-1 with TRBJ1-2, with D hard to call. CDR1 is MGHDK and CDR2 is SYGVNS in the germline V gene. Trimming removed 6 bases from V and 2 bases from J, with 13 bases in between. This CDR3 comprises 14 residues. CDR3 sequence (DNA): TGTGCCAGCAGACCTGCGGGGTCCAACTATGGCTACACCTTC. The encoded protein is CASRPAGSNYGYTF.

The chain couples TRBV14 to TRBJ2-1; 8 bases fit TRBD1. CDR3 length equals 15 residues. The trim removed 2 bases at V and 8 bases at J, leaving 8 bases unmatched. The germline CDR1 and CDR2 sequences are SGHDN and FVKESK. This chain's CDR3 is CASSQRGQGWHEQFF. The CDR3 bases are TGTGCCAGCAGCCAACGAGGACAGGGATGGCATGAGCAGTTCTTC.

The J gene is TRBJ2-7, the V gene TRBV28, with 9 bases identical to TRBD1. V gave up 3 bases and J gave up 4 bases; unmatched junction bases: 10. This CDR3 has 16 amino acids. Per the germline V gene, CDR1 is MDHEN and CDR2 is SYDVKM. In DNA, the CDR3 is TGTGCCAGCAGTTTGGCCCCCGGGACAGGGCCTTACGAGCAGTACTTC. It is translated as CASSLAPGTGPYEQYF.

This clonotype was seen ten or more times. The chain uses TRBV12-3 or TRBV12-4 and TRBJ1-2; 7 bases map to TRBD1. The trim removed 6 bases at V and 4 bases at J, leaving 2 bases unmatched. The CDR3 covers 12 residues. The CDR3 protein is CASRGQIYGYTF. DNA for the CDR3: TGTGCCAGCAGGGGACAGATCTATGGCTACACCTTC.

This clonotype was observed a handful of times. The V and J genes are TRBV28 and TRBJ2-7; 7 nucleotides agree with TRBD1. V lost 3 bases and J lost 4; bases outside the gene matches: 6. There are 14 residues in the CDR3. The germline V gene has CDR1 MDHEN and CDR2 SYDVKM. The CDR3 loop reads CASSFSDRIYEQYF. CDR3 bases: TGTGCCAGCAGTTTTTCGGACAGGATTTACGAGCAGTACTTC.

The rearrangement uses TRBV5-1 and TRBJ1-2; 9 bases fit TRBD1. The length of the CDR3 is 21 residues. Trimming at V came to 0 bases and at J to 5 bases, leaving 23 bases not matched to a gene. Per the germline V gene, CDR1 is SGHRS and CDR2 is YFSETQ. For the CDR3, the DNA is TGCGCCAGCAGCTTGGGGCCAAACCTCCGGGACAGGGAGTCCGTCAGTTATGGCTACACCTTC. This codes for CASSLGPNLRDRESVSYGYTF. Variable domain in full (rest from reference TRBV5-1 and TRBJ1-2): KAGVTQTPRYLIKTRGQQVTLSCSPISGHRSVSWYQQTPGQGLQFLFEYFSETQRNKGNFPGRFSGRQFSNSRSEMNVSTLELGDSALYLCASSLGPNLRDRESVSYGYTFGSGTRLTVV.

This chain connects TRBV6-1 to TRBJ2-6; no clear D gene. Germline V CDR1 and CDR2: MNHNS, SASEGT. V lost 0 bases and J lost 1, with 7 bases in between. This CDR3 contains 16 residues. The CDR3 bases are TGTGCCAGCAGTGAAGCTTCGGTGTCTGGGGCCAACGTCCTGACTTTC. Its protein product is CASSEASVSGANVLTF.

The rearrangement links TRBV20-1 to TRBJ1-5; D not resolved. The V gene's germline CDR1 is DFQATT and CDR2 SNEGSKA (reference sequence). V was clipped by 2 bases and J by 2 bases, with 13 bases between them. The CDR3 loop spans 15 amino acids. The CDR3 sequence is CSARLLGRGNQPQHF. CDR3 in DNA: TGCAGTGCTAGACTTCTTGGACGTGGCAATCAGCCCCAGCATTTT.

The genes are TRBV7-6 and TRBJ1-4; D might be TRBD1 (6 bases). V was shortened by 5 bases and J by 3 bases, with 13 bases between the two germline ends. Germline V gives CDR1 SGHVS, CDR2 FNYEAQ. This CDR3 contains 15 residues. CDR3 residues: CASSRNTGPNEKLFF. The CDR3 nucleotides read TGTGCCAGCAGCCGAAATACAGGGCCTAATGAAAAACTGTTTTTT.